One sample yielded the 3 T cell receptor beta chains listed below, sequenced in a study of blood T cells in healthy people across ages. Primed by a sample-barcoded 5' primer and a J-beta primer mix, a second PCR proceeded for 7 to 11 cycles. MiXCR, run by TCRdb on the 5' RACE reads, gives a single entry per CDR3 protein. The sample includes about 780,000 distinct CDR3 sequences, 46% of them seen just once. Sequenced: blood. The receptors were sampled from an elderly man in good health.

The gene calls are TRBV3-1 and TRBJ2-1; perhaps TRBD2 as D (5 bases). TRBJ2-7 matches the DNA end more closely, so the J call is doubtful. Germline lookup yields CDR1 LGHDT and CDR2 YNNKEL (reference sequence). This CDR3 has 16 residues. As DNA, the CDR3 is TGTGCCAGCAGCCATCGAGGGAGCAGAAACTACAATGAGCAGTACTTC. Translated, it gives CASSHRGSRNYNEQYF.

This chain links TRBV12-3 or TRBV12-4 with TRBJ2-1; the match to TRBD2 covers 10 bases. The junction had 6 bases not matched to a gene; V was cut back by 3 bases and J by 1 base. CDR3 length: 17 amino acids. The CDR3 DNA reads as TGTGCCAGCAGTTTCGAGGCTAGCGGGGGATCCTACAATGAGCAGTTCTTC. Amino acids: CASSFEASGGSYNEQFF.

This chain connects TRBV20-1 to TRBJ2-3, with D perhaps TRBD2 (5 bases). V was shortened by 0 bases and J by 9 bases, with 16 bases between the two germline ends. The CDR3 loop spans 14 amino acids. The V gene's germline CDR1 is DFQATT and CDR2 SNEGSKA (reference sequence). CDR3 in amino acids: CSARDSSGGETQYF. DNA for the CDR3: TGCAGTGCTAGAGACTCCAGCGGTGGGGAGACGCAGTATTTT.